The 14 T cell receptor beta chains reported below all come from one sample, sequenced in a study of T-cell reconstitution after alpha-beta-depleted transplantation in children. This sample's TCRbeta library carried unique molecular identifier barcodes. TCRdb re-analysed the PCR reads in MiXCR, keeping a single row per CDR3 protein. This repertoire shows 90,000 to 150,000 distinct CDR3 sequences, roughly 24% found once; its top ten account for roughly a tenth. This specimen was PBMCs, mostly from graft donor cells, taken 180 days after TCRalphabeta/CD19-depleted stem cell transplant. All receptors derive from a male patient aged 2 to 9 who had a stem cell transplant for chronic granulomatous disease, so the T cells may come from the graft donor.

The rearrangement links TRBV19 to TRBJ2-2; 9 bases agree with TRBD1. Germline CDR1 LNHDA, CDR2 SQIVND (reference sequence). V dropped 3 bases and J dropped 9; count of bases not matched to a gene: 8. This CDR3 region has 15 residues. The CDR3 here is CASSIAGTGSRELFF. The CDR3 DNA reads as TGTGCCAGTAGTATCGCCGGGACAGGGAGCCGGGAGCTGTTTTTT.

The V and J genes are TRBV12-3 or TRBV12-4 and TRBJ2-1; TRBD1 is a possible D gene (5 bases). V was clipped by 8 bases and J by 5 bases, with 22 bases between them. This CDR3 has 16 amino acids. In DNA, the CDR3 is TGTGCCAGCTCCCCGGCACCAGGGCTGGGGAACAATGAGCAGTTCTTC. Translating it yields CASSPAPGLGNNEQFF.

This clonotype has ten or more counts. CDR3 nucleotide sequence: TGTGCCAGCAGCCCTAATGGAGAGGAGCAGTACTTC. Translated: CASSPNGEEQYF. The chain carries TRBV9 and TRBJ2-7; D remains ambiguous. Germline CDR1 reads SGDLS; CDR2 reads YYNGEE. The CDR3 loop spans 12 amino acids. V was clipped by 4 bases and J by 7 bases, with 12 bases between them.

In this sample, this clonotype turned up a few times. V and J are TRBV12-3 or TRBV12-4 and TRBJ2-7; D unresolved. Trimming removed 3 bases from V and 2 bases from J, with 11 bases in between. This CDR3 comprises 14 residues. CDR3 protein: CASSFWIGPYEQYF. CDR3 in DNA: TGTGCCAGCAGTTTCTGGATTGGTCCCTACGAGCAGTACTTC.

The genes are TRBV29-1 and TRBJ2-7; D assignment may be TRBD1 or TRBD2 (6 bases each). The CDR3 runs 13 residues. Trimming cost V 3 bases and J 2 bases, with 11 bases left between them. Germline-derived CDR1 and CDR2 are SQVTM and ANQGSEA. The CDR3 DNA reads TGCAGCGTTGACGGGGGCCCTACCTACGAGCAGTACTTC. This codes for CSVDGGPTYEQYF.

The V and J genes are TRBV20-1 and TRBJ1-2, with TRBD1 matching 7 bases. V was clipped by 5 bases and J by 0 bases; unmatched bases: 6. Germline V CDR1 and CDR2: DFQATT, SNEGSKA (reference sequence). The CDR3 spans 14 residues. Written as DNA, the CDR3 is TGCAGTGCTTGGGGACAGACTTCTAACTATGGCTACACCTTC. Residues: CSAWGQTSNYGYTF.

The J gene is TRBJ2-3, the V gene TRBV5-6; D gene ambiguous. V was pared by 0 bases and J by 2 bases, with 7 bases between. CDR1 is SGHDT, CDR2 YYEEEE, per germline. The CDR3 extends over 14 amino acids. The CDR3 coding sequence is TGTGCCAGCAGCTTGGCGGCGGTCACAGATACGCAGTATTTT. It encodes CASSLAAVTDTQYF.

This clonotype was seen ten or more times. The chain couples TRBV29-1 to TRBJ2-3; 10 nucleotides line up with TRBD2. With V trimmed by 8 bases and J by 2 bases, 7 bases remained unmatched. The CDR3 extends over 14 amino acids. Germline V gene data show CDR1 as SQVTM and CDR2 as ANQGSEA. The CDR3 nucleotides read TGCAGCCCCTGGCTAGCGGGAGCCACAGATACGCAGTATTTT. This translates into CSPWLAGATDTQYF.

The genes are TRBV24-1 and TRBJ2-6, with D tentatively TRBD1 (6 bases). This CDR3 contains 16 residues. Per the germline V gene, CDR1 is KGHDR and CDR2 is SFDVKD. The V gene lost 4 bases and the J gene lost 0 bases, with 9 bases spanning the gap. The CDR3 region has the DNA TGTGCCACCAGTGACTACAGGGCCTCTGGGGCCAACGTCCTGACTTTC. Encoded protein: CATSDYRASGANVLTF.

The chain employs TRBV10-2 and TRBJ2-6, with D perhaps being TRBD1 or TRBD2 (6 bases each). Germline values: CDR1 WSHSY, CDR2 SAAADI. Deletions cut 3 bases from V and 1 base from J, with 13 bases between. The CDR3 is made up of 17 amino acids. CDR3 residues: CASSDWGAGSGANVLTF. The CDR3 DNA is TGCGCCAGCAGTGATTGGGGGGCTGGATCTGGGGCCAACGTCCTGACTTTC.

This clonotype was picked up many times. The chain uses TRBV20-1 and TRBJ2-1; 8 bases align to TRBD2. There are 16 residues in the CDR3. The V and J ends lost 5 bases and 3 bases, in that order; junction bases with no gene match: 12. Germline assignment: CDR1 DFQATT and CDR2 SNEGSKA (reference sequence). CDR3 region: CSAPGVAGSFYNEQFF. CDR3 nucleotides: TGCAGTGCTCCTGGGGTAGCGGGGTCCTTCTACAATGAGCAGTTCTTC.

This clonotype was detected many times. The chain uses TRBV28 and TRBJ2-7; possible D gene TRBD1, 6 bases. The germline V and J ends were trimmed by 8 bases and 2 bases, with 10 bases remaining between them. The CDR3 has 12 amino acids. Germline V gene data show CDR1 as MDHEN and CDR2 as SYDVKM. CDR3 loop: CASSGAPYEQYF. The CDR3 nucleotides read TGTGCCAGCTCAGGGGCCCCCTACGAGCAGTACTTC.

Many counts were recorded for this clonotype. This chain joins TRBV7-9 and TRBJ1-2; the match to TRBD1 covers 10 bases. V shed 2 bases and J 3 bases; nucleotides not matched to a gene: 6. Germline V lookup: CDR1 SEHNR, CDR2 FQNEAQ (reference sequence). The CDR3 has 16 residues. CDR3 sequence (DNA): TGTGCCAGCAGCTTACCCCGGGACAGGGGCCACTATGGCTACACCTTC. It codes for CASSLPRDRGHYGYTF.

This clonotype has just a few counts. The chain couples TRBV3-1 to TRBJ1-2; possible D gene TRBD1, 6 bases. The CDR3 is made up of 15 amino acids. Trimming pared 4 bases from V and 5 bases from J, leaving 17 bases between. Germline V gene sequence: CDR1 LGHDT, CDR2 YNNKEL (reference sequence). The CDR3 DNA follows: TGTGCCAGCAGCCCCATGAGGCGGGACATATATGGCTACACCTTC. Its translation is CASSPMRRDIYGYTF.